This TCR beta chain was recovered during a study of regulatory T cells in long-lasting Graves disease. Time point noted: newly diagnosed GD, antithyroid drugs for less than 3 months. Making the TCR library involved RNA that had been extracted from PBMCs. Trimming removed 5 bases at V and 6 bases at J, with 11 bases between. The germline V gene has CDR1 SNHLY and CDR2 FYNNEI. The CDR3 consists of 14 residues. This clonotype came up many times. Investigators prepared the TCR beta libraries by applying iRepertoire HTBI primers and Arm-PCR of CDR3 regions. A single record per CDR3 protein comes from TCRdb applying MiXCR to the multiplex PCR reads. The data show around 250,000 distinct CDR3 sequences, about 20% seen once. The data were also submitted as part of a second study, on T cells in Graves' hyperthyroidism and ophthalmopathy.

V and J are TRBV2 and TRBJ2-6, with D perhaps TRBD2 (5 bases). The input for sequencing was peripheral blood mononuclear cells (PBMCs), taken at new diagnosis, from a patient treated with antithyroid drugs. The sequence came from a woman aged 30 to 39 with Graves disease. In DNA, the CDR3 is TGTGCCAGCAGTAGGGTGGGAGAGGCCAACGTCCTGACTTTC. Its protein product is CASSRVGEANVLTF. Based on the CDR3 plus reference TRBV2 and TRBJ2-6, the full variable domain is EPEVTQTPSHQVTQMGQEVILRCVPISNHLYFYWYRQILGQKVEFLVSFYNNEISEKSEIFDDQFSVERPDGSNFTLKIRSTKLEDSAMYFCASSRVGEANVLTFGAGSRLTVL.